One T cell receptor (beta chain) is described in this entry. The antigen remains undetermined. Time point noted: week 23, last vaccination. Every vaccination contained 300 ug of the mutant IDH1 20-mer peptide and was paired with topical imiquimod. This sample is part of a study of a mutant IDH1 vaccine in newly diagnosed glioma. Looking at the study overall: Most had both radiotherapy and temozolomide beforehand; others had only one.

Germline V lookup: CDR1 SNHLY, CDR2 FYNNEI. The germline V and J ends were trimmed by 5 bases and 4 bases, with 12 bases remaining between them. The CDR3 runs to 14 residues. Sequenced by immunoSEQ multiplex PCR; TCRdb stores in-frame clones only, minus some. The sample has about 64,000 clones, roughly 84% seen once; the top ten hold about 4.1%. The source was PBMCs, collected from a glioma patient whose treatment included an IDH1 peptide vaccine. This TCR was recovered from a young man with glioma. V usage is TRBV2 and J usage is TRBJ1-5, with D perhaps TRBD1 (5 bases). The CDR3 sequence: CASSIGTANQPQHF. For the CDR3, the DNA is TGTGCCAGCAGTATCGGGACGGCTAATCAGCCCCAGCATTTT.